These 8 T cell receptor beta chains were sequenced from one sample in a study of cytomegalovirus exposure and HLA in healthy donors. Researchers ran the PCR with 60 Vbeta and 13 Jbeta primers. Profiling relied on immunoSEQ multiplex PCR, and the TCRdb table lists in-frame clones only, not all of them. Among about 150,000 clones, over 80% were seen once, and the ten largest hold approximately 1.2%. Sequenced input: PBMCs. The receptors were sampled from a boy younger than 10 in good health and CMV-seronegative.

This chain uses TRBV5-1 with TRBJ2-3; D remains unclear. Germline CDR1 reads SGHRS; CDR2 reads YFSETQ. V shed 2 bases and J shed 4 bases, with 11 bases lying between them. The CDR3 consists of 14 residues. DNA for the CDR3: TGCGCCAGCAGCTTATTACGGGTAGCAGATACGCAGTATTTT. It yields the protein CASSLLRVADTQYF.

This clone has a handful of counts. The CDR3 coding sequence is TGTGCCTGGAGTGTAGGGGATTTGGACACTGAAGCTTTCTTT. It codes for CAWSVGDLDTEAFF. V is TRBV30 and J is TRBJ1-1, with D possibly being TRBD1 (5 bases). CDR1 and CDR2 from the germline V gene are GTSNPN and SVGIG (reference sequence). The ends were cut back, 0 bases at V and 3 bases at J, with 11 bases in the middle. The CDR3 runs 14 residues.

As for this clone: The junction shows a germline mismatch at one end, possibly a read error. The chain combines TRBV6-1 with TRBJ1-1, with TRBD1 matching over 8 bases. Germline CDR1 reads MNHNS; CDR2 reads SASEGT. CDR3 size: 18 residues. CDR3 nucleotide sequence: TGTGCCAGCAGTGAAAGACCCCGGACAGGGCTCGCGAGGTACAGGATTTCTTTT. It codes for CASSERPRTGLARYRISF.

The chain recombines TRBV9 with TRBJ1-2, with 9 positions matching TRBD1. The CDR3 runs to 13 residues. The V and J ends lost 4 bases and 9 bases, in that order; junction bases with no gene match: 7. Germline CDR1 is SGDLS and CDR2 is YYNGEE. The CDR3 here is CASSMGQGERYTF. CDR3 sequence (DNA): TGTGCCAGCAGCATGGGACAGGGAGAACGCTACACCTTC.

This rearrangement joins TRBV19 to TRBJ1-2; D not resolved. V was trimmed by 3 bases and J by 3 bases, leaving 14 bases between them. Germline CDR1 LNHDA, CDR2 SQIVND (reference sequence). This CDR3 has 15 residues. CDR3 DNA: TGTGCCAGTAGTATCCTCCCAGGCTTTGACTATGGCTACACCTTC. Its protein is CASSILPGFDYGYTF.

There are a few counts of this clone. The DNA of the CDR3 is TGTGCCAGCAGCTCTCAGGTTACGACCGGGGAGCTGTTTTTT. As protein: CASSSQVTTGELFF. The J gene is TRBJ2-2, the V gene TRBV5-5; D is undetermined. V was clipped by 3 bases and J by 5 bases, with 11 bases between them. Germline V gives CDR1 SGHKS, CDR2 YYEKEE (reference sequence). There are 14 residues in the CDR3.

The chain links TRBV7-9 to TRBJ1-6, with 7 positions matching TRBD1. In germline, CDR1 is SEHNR, CDR2 FQNEAQ (reference sequence). Trimming at V came to 6 bases and at J to 9 bases, leaving 5 bases not matched to a gene. The CDR3 sequence is 13 residues long. This CDR3 reads CASRRDSPSPLHF. CDR3 sequence (DNA): TGTGCCAGCAGACGGGACAGCCCTTCACCCCTCCACTTT.

The chain uses TRBV29-1 and TRBJ2-5; 8 bases fit TRBD2. V gave up 7 bases and J gave up 2 bases; unmatched junction bases: 6. Germline V gene data show CDR1 as SQVTM and CDR2 as ANQGSEA. The CDR3 loop spans 13 amino acids. CDR3 residues: CSGTSGPQETQYF. The DNA of the CDR3 is TGCAGCGGTACTAGCGGCCCACAAGAGACCCAGTACTTC.